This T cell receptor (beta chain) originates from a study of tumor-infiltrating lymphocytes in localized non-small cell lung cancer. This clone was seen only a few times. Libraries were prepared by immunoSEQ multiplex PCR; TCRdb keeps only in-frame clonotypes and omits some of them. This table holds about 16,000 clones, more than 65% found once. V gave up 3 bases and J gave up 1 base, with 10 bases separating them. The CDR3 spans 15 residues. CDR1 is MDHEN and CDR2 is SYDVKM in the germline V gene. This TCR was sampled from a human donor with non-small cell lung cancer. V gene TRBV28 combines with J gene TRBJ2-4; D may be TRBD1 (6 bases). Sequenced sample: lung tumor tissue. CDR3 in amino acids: CASSFTGQAKNIQYF. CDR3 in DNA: TGTGCCAGCAGTTTCACAGGGCAGGCCAAAAACATTCAGTACTTC.